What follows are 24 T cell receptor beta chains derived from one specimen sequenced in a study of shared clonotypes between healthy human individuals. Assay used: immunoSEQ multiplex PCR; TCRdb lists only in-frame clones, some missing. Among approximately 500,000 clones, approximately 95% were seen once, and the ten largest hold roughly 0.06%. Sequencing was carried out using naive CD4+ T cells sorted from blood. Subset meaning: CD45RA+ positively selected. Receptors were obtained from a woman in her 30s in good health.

The chain's CDR3 is CASSSGLAGGSYNEQFF. CDR3 nucleotides: TGCGCCAGCAGCTCGGGACTAGCGGGAGGGTCCTACAATGAGCAGTTCTTC. V gene TRBV5-1 combines with J gene TRBJ2-1, with 16 nucleotides matching TRBD2. The germline V gene encodes CDR1 SGHRS and CDR2 YFSETQ. CDR3 length: 17 amino acids. J gave up 1 base and V 3 bases, and 1 base lay outside the gene matches. Full variable domain (missing parts from reference TRBV5-1 and TRBJ2-1): KAGVTQTPRYLIKTRGQQVTLSCSPISGHRSVSWYQQTPGQGLQFLFEYFSETQRNKGNFPGRFSGRQFSNSRSEMNVSTLELGDSALYLCASSSGLAGGSYNEQFFGPGTRLTVL.

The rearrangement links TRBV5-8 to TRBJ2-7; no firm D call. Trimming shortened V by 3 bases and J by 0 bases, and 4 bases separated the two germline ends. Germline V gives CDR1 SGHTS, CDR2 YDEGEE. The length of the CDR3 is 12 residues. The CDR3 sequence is CASSSGSYEQYF. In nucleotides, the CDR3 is TGTGCCAGCAGCTCAGGCTCCTACGAGCAGTACTTC.

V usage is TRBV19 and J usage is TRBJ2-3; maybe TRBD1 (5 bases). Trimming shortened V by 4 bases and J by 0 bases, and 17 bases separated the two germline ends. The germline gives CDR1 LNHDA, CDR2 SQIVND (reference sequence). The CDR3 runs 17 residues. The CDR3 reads CASSTPGLGSSTDTQYF. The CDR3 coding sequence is TGTGCCAGTAGTACTCCAGGGTTGGGATCTAGCACAGATACGCAGTATTTT.

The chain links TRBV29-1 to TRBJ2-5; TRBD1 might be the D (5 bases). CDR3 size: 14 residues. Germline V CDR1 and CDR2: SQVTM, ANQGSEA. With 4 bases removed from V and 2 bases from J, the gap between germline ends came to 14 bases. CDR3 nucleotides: TGCAGCGTTGTGGACACCCCCGGACAAGAGACCCAGTACTTC. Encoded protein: CSVVDTPGQETQYF.

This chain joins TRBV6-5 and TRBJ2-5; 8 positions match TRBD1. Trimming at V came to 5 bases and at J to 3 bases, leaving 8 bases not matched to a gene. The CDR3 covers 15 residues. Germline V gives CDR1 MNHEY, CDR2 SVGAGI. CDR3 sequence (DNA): TGTGCCAGCAGTCCCTCAGGGGGCGGGAAAGAGACCCAGTACTTC. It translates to CASSPSGGGKETQYF.

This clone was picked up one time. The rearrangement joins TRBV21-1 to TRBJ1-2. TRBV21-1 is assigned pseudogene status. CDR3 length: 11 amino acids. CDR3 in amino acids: CASSSRYGYTF. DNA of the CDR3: TGTGCCAGCAGCAGTCGCTATGGCTACACCTTC.

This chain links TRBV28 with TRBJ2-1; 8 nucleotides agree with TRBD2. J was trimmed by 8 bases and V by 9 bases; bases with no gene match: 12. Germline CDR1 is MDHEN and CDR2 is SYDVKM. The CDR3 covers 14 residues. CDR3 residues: CASAGTSFVDEQFF. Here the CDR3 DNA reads TGTGCCAGTGCCGGGACTAGTTTTGTTGATGAGCAGTTCTTC.

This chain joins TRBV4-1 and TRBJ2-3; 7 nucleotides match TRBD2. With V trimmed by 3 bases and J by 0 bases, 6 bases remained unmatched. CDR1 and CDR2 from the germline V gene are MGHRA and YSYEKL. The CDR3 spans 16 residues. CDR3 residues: CASSQNSGISTDTQYF. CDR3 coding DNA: TGCGCCAGCAGCCAGAACAGCGGGATTAGCACAGATACGCAGTATTTT.

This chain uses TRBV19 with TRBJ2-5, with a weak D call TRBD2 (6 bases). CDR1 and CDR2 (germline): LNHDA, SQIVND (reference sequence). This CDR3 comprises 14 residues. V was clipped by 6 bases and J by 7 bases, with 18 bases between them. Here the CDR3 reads CASSRGGISGTQYF. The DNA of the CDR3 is TGTGCCAGTAGCCGTGGCGGGATATCGGGGACCCAGTACTTC.

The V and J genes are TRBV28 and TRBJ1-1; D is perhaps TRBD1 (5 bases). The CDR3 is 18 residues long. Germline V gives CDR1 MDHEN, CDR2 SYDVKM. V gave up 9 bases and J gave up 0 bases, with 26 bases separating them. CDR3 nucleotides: TGTGCCAGTCTAAGGGGTAGGAGCTACAGGCGAATGAACACTGAAGCTTTCTTT. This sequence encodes CASLRGRSYRRMNTEAFF.

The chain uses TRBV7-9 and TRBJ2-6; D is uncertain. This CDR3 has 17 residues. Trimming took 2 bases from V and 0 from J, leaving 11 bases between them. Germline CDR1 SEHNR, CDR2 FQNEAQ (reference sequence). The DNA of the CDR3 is TGTGCCAGCAGCTTAACGGCTGCCAGCTCTGGGGCCAACGTCCTGACTTTC. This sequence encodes CASSLTAASSGANVLTF. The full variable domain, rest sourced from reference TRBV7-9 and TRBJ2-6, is DTGVSQNPRHKITKRGQNVTFRCDPISEHNRLYWYRQTLGQGPEFLTYFQNEAQLEKSRLLSDRFSAERPKGSFSTLEIQRTEQGDSAMYLCASSLTAASSGANVLTFGAGSRLTVL.

CDR3 region: CASSTRTGSLDTQYF. The CDR3 region has the DNA TGTGCCAGCAGTACGAGGACAGGGAGCCTTGATACGCAGTATTTT. This chain links TRBV6-5 with TRBJ2-3; 8 bases match TRBD1. Germline V gene lookup returns CDR1 MNHEY and CDR2 SVGAGI. The length of the CDR3 is 15 residues. Germline trimming cut 5 bases from V and 6 bases from J; bases unmatched to any gene: 10.

In DNA form, the CDR3 reads TGTGCCAGTAGTAGCCCGGGACTAGCGGCCTCTGGGGCCAACGTCCTGACTTTC. Residues: CASSSPGLAASGANVLTF. This sequence joins TRBV19 and TRBJ2-6, with 11 bases matching TRBD2. The CDR3 consists of 18 residues. Germline V gives CDR1 LNHDA, CDR2 SQIVND (reference sequence). V gave up 4 bases and J gave up 0 bases; unmatched junction bases: 5. Full variable domain (missing parts from reference TRBV19 and TRBJ2-6): DGGITQSPKYLFRKEGQNVTLSCEQNLNHDAMYWYRQDPGQGLRLIYYSQIVNDFQKGDIAEGYSVSREKKESFPLTVTSAQKNPTAFYLCASSSPGLAASGANVLTFGAGSRLTVL.

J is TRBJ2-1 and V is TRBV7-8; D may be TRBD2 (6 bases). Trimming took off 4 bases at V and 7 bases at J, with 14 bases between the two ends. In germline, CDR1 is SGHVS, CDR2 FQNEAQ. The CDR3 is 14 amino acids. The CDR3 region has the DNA TGTGCCAGCAGCTCAGTGTCAGGGAGGAATGAGCAGTTCTTC. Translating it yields CASSSVSGRNEQFF.

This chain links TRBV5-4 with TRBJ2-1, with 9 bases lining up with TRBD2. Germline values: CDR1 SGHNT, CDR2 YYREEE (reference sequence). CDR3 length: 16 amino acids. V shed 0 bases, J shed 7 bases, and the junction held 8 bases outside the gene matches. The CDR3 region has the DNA TGTGCCAGCAGCTTGGACCTGGCGGGAGGGAGGAATGAGCAGTTCTTC. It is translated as CASSLDLAGGRNEQFF. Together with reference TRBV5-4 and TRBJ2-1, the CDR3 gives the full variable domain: ETGVTQSPTHLIKTRGQQVTLRCSSQSGHNTVSWYQQALGQGPQFIFQYYREEENGRGNFPPRFSGLQFPNYSSELNVNALELDDSALYLCASSLDLAGGRNEQFFGPGTRLTVL.

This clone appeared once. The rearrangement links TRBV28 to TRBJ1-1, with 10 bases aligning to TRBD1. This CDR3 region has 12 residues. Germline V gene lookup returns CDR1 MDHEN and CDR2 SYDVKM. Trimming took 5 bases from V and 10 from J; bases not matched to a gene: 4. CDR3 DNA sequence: TGTGCCAGCAGTGGCGACAGGGGGCCAGCTTTCTTT. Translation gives CASSGDRGPAFF.

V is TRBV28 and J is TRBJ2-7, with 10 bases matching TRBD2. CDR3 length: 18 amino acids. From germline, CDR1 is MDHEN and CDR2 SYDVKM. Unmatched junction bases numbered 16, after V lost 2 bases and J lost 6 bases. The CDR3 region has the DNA TGTGCCAGCAGTTTAGGGGCTGGGCCGCTAGCGGGAGTACTCGAGCAGTACTTC. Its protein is CASSLGAGPLAGVLEQYF.

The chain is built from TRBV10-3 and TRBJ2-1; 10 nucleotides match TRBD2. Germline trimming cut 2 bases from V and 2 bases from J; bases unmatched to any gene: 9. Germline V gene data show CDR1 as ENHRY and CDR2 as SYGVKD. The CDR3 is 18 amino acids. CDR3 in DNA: TGTGCCATCAGTGAGAGCCTAGCGGGAGACCCCACCTACAATGAGCAGTTCTTC. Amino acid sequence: CAISESLAGDPTYNEQFF.

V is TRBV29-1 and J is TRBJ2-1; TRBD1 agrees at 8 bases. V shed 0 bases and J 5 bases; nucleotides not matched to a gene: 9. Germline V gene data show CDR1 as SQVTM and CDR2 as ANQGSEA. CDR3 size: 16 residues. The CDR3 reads CSVEDRPGGVNNEQFF. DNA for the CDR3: TGCAGCGTTGAAGATCGTCCAGGGGGCGTCAACAATGAGCAGTTCTTC.

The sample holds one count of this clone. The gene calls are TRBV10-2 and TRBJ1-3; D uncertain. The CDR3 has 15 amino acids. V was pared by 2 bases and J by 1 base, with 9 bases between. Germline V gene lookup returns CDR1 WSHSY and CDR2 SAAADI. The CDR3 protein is CASSERRLSGNTIYF. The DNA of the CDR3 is TGCGCCAGCAGTGAGCGCAGGTTATCTGGAAACACCATATATTTT.

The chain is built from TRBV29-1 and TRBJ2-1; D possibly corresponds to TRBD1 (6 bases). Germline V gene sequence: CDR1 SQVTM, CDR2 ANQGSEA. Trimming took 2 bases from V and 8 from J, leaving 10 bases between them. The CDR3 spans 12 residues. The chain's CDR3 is CSVECGGDEQFF. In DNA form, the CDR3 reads TGCAGCGTTGAATGTGGGGGCGATGAGCAGTTCTTC.

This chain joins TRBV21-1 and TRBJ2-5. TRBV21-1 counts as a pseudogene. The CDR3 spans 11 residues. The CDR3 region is CASKGGETQYF. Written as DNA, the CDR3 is TGTGCCAGCAAGGGGGGAGAGACCCAGTACTTC.

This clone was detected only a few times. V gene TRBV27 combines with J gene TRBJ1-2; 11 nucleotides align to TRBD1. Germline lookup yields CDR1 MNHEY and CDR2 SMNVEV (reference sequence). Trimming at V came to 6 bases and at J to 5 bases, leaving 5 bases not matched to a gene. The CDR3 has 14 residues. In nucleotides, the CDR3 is TGTGCCAGCAGCCGAGGACAGGGGGCTTATGGCTACACCTTC. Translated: CASSRGQGAYGYTF.

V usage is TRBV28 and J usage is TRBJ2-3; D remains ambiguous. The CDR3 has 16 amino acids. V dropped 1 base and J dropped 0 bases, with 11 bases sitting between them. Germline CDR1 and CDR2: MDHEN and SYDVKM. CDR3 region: CASSLFGTPSTDTQYF. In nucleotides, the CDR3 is TGTGCCAGCAGTTTATTTGGTACCCCTAGCACAGATACGCAGTATTTT. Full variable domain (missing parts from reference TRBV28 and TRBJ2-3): DVKVTQSSRYLVKRTGEKVFLECVQDMDHENMFWYRQDPGLGLRLIYFSYDVKMKEKGDIPEGYSVSREKKERFSLILESASTNQTSMYLCASSLFGTPSTDTQYFGPGTRLTVL.